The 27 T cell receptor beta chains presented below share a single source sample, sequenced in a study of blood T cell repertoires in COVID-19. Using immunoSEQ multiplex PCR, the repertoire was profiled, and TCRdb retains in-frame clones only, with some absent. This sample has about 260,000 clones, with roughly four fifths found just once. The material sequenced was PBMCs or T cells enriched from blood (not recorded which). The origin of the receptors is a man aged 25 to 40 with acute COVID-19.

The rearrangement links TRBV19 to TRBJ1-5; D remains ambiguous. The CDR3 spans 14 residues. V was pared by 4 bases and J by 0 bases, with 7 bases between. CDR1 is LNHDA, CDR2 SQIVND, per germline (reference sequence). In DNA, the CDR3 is TGTGCCAGTAGTAGCGGTAATAGCAATCAGCCCCAGCATTTT. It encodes CASSSGNSNQPQHF.

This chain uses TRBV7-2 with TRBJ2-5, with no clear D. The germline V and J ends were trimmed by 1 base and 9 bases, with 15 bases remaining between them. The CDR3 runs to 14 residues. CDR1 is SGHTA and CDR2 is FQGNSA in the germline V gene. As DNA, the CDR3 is TGTGCCAGCAGCTTAGGCCGAGAGAAGAGCCCCCAGTACTTC. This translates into CASSLGREKSPQYF.

Here the CDR3 DNA reads TGTGCCAGCAGTTTGCAGGGTGTGAACACTGAAGCTTTCTTT. Its translation: CASSLQGVNTEAFF. The J gene is TRBJ1-1, the V gene TRBV27, with D perhaps TRBD1 (5 bases). The V and J ends lost 3 bases and 0 bases respectively, with 8 bases between them. CDR3 size: 14 residues. CDR1 MNHEY and CDR2 SMNVEV come from the germline V gene (reference sequence).

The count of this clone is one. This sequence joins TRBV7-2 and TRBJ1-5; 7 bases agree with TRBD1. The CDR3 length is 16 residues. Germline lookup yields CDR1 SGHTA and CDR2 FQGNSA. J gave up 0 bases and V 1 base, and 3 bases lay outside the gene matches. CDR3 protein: CASSLVGTDSNQPQHF. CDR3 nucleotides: TGTGCCAGCAGCTTAGTAGGGACAGATAGCAATCAGCCCCAGCATTTT.

CDR3 residues: CASSSRHGYTF. Here the CDR3 DNA reads TGTGCCAGCAGTTCCCGTCATGGCTACACCTTC. The chain joins TRBV6-5 to TRBJ1-2; no clear D. This CDR3 has 11 residues. Germline V lookup: CDR1 MNHEY, CDR2 SVGAGI. The V and J ends lost 4 bases and 6 bases respectively, with 6 bases between them.

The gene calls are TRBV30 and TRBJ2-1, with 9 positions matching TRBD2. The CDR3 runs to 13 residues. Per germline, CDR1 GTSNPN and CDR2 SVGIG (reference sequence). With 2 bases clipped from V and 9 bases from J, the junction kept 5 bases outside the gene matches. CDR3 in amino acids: CAWSSSGSGEQFF. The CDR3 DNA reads TGTGCCTGGAGTAGTAGCGGGAGTGGTGAGCAGTTCTTC.

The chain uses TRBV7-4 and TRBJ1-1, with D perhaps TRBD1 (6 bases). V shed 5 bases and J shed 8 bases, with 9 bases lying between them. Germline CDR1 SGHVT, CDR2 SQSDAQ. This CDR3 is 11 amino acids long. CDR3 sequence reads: CASSPGTEAFF. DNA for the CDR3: TGTGCCAGCAGCCCCGGGACAGAAGCTTTCTTT.

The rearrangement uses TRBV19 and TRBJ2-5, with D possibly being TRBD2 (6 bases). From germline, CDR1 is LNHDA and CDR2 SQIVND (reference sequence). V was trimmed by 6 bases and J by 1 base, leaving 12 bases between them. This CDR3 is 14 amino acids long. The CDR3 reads CASRMTSTQETQYF. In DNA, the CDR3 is TGTGCCAGTAGGATGACTAGTACCCAAGAGACCCAGTACTTC.

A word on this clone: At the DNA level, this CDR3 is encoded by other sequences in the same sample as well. This CDR3 reads CASSDLAGADTQYF. The CDR3 nucleotides are TGTGCCAGCAGTGACTTAGCGGGAGCAGATACGCAGTATTTT. The V gene is TRBV6-4, the J gene TRBJ2-3, with TRBD2 matching 9 bases. Germline trimming cut 1 base from V and 4 bases from J; bases unmatched to any gene: 0. Germline V lookup: CDR1 MRHNA, CDR2 SNTAGT. The CDR3 runs 14 residues.

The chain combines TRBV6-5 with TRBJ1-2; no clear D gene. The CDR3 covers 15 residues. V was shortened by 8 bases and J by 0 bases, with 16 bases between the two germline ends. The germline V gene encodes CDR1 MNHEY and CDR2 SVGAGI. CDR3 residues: CASSYWQDSNYGYTF. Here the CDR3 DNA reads TGTGCCAGCTCCTATTGGCAGGACTCTAACTATGGCTACACCTTC.

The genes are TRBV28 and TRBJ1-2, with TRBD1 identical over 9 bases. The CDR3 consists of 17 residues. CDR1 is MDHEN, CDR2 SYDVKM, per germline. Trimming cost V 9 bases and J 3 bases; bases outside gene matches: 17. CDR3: CASWNRGRRGNDYGYTF. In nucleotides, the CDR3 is TGTGCCAGTTGGAACAGGGGGCGCCGGGGAAACGACTATGGCTACACCTTC.

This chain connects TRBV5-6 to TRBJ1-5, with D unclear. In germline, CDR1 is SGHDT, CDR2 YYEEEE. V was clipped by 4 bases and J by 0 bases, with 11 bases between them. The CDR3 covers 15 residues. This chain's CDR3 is CASSLSPYSNQPQHF. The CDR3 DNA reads TGTGCCAGCAGCCTGAGCCCTTATAGCAATCAGCCCCAGCATTTT.

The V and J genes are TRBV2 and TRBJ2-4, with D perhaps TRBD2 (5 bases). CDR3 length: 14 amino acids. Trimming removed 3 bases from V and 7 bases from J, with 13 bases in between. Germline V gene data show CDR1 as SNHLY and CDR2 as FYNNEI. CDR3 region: CASSDRGRENIQYF. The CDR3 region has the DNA TGTGCCAGCAGTGATCGGGGTAGGGAGAACATTCAGTACTTC. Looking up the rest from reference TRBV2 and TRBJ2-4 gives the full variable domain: EPEVTQTPSHQVTQMGQEVILRCVPISNHLYFYWYRQILGQKVEFLVSFYNNEISEKSEIFDDQFSVERPDGSNFTLKIRSTKLEDSAMYFCASSDRGRENIQYFGAGTRLSVL.

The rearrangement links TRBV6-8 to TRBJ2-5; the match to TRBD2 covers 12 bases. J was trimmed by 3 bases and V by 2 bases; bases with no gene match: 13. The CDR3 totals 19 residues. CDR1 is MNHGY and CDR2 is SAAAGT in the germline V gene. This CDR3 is CASSYPTSGSSVGEETQYF. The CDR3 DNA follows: TGTGCCAGCAGTTACCCGACTAGCGGGAGTAGTGTGGGGGAAGAGACCCAGTACTTC.

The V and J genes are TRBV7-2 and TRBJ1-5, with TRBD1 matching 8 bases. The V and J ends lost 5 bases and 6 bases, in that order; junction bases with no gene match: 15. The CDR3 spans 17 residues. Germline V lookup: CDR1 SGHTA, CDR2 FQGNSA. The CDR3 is CASSDQALDRGVQPQHF. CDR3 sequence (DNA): TGTGCCAGCAGCGACCAAGCCTTAGACAGGGGCGTTCAGCCCCAGCATTTT.

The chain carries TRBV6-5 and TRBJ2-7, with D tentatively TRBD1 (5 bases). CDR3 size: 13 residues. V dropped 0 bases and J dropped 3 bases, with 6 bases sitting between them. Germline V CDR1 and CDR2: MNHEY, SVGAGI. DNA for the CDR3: TGTGCCAGCAGTTACTCGCAGGGCTACGAGCAGTACGTC. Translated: CASSYSQGYEQYV.

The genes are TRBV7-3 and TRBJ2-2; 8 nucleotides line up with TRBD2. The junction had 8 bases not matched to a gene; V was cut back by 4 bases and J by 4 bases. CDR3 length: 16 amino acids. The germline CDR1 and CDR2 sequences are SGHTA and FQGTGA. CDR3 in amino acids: CASSSPWAGGTGELFF. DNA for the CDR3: TGTGCCAGCAGCTCCCCGTGGGCGGGAGGCACCGGGGAGCTGTTTTTT.

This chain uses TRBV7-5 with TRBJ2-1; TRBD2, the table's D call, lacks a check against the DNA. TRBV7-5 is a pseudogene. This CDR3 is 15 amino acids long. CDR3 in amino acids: CARSCSGFPYNEQFF. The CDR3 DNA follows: TGTGCCAGAAGCTGTAGCGGTTTTCCCTACAATGAGCAGTTCTTC.

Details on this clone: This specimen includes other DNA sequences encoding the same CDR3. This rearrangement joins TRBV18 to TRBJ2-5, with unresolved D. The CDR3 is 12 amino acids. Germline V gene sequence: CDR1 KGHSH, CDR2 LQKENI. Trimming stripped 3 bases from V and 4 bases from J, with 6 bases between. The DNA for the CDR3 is TGTGCCAGCTCACCGGAGAGAGAGACCCAGTACTTC. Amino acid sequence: CASSPERETQYF.

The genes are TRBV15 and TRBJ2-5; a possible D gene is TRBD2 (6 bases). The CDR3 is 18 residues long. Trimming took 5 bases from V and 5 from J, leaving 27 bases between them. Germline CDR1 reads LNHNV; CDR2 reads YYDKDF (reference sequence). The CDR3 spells CATSPYGAGWSRTETQYF. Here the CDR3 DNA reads TGTGCCACCAGCCCCTATGGCGCGGGATGGAGCCGGACGGAGACCCAGTACTTC.

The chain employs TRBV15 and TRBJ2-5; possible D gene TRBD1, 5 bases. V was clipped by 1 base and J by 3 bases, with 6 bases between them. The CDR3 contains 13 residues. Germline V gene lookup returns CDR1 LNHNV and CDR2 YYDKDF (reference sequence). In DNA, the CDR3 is TGTGCCACCAGCAGAGTACAGGAAGAGACCCAGTACTTC. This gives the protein CATSRVQEETQYF.

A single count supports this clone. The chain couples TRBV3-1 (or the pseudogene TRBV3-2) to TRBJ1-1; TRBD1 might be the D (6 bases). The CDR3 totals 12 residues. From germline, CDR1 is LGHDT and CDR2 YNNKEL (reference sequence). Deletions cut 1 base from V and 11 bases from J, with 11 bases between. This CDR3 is CASSQVPGAAFF. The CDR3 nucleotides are TGTGCCAGCAGCCAAGTCCCAGGGGCGGCTTTCTTT.

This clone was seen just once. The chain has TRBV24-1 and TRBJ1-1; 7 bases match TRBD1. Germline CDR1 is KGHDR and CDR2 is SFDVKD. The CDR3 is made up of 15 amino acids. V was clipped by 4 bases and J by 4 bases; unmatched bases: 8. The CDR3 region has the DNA TGTGCCACCAGTGACTACAAAGGGGGCGTCACTGAAGCTTTCTTT. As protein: CATSDYKGGVTEAFF.

In DNA form, the CDR3 reads TGTGCCAGCAGTTTGAGAGGGCCCTATGGCTACACCTTC. Residues: CASSLRGPYGYTF. The rearrangement joins TRBV12-3 or TRBV12-4 to TRBJ1-2; D ambiguous. The CDR3 runs 13 residues. The ends were cut back, 3 bases at V and 4 bases at J, with 9 bases in the middle.

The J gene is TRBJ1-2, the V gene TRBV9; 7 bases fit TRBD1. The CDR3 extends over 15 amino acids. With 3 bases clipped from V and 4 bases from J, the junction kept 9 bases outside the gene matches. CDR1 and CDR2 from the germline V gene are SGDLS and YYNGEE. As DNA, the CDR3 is TGTGCCAGCAGCGCGGCCGGGACAGTGATCTATGGCTACACCTTC. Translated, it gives CASSAAGTVIYGYTF.

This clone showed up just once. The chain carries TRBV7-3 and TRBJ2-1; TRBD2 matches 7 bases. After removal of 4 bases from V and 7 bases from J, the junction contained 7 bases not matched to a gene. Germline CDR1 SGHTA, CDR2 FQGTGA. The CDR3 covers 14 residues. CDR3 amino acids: CASSWGGGSNEQFF. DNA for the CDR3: TGTGCCAGCAGCTGGGGCGGCGGGAGTAATGAGCAGTTCTTC.

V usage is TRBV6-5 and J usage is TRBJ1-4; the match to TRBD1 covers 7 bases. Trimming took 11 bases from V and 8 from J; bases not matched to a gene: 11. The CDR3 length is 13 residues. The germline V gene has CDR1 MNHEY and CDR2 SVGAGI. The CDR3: CARFDRVREKLFF. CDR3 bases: TGTGCCCGATTCGACAGGGTACGAGAAAAACTGTTTTTT.